This passage covers 12 T cell receptor beta chains from one sample sequenced in a study of T cell clonality in common variable immunodeficiency. Whole-study findings and limits: In common variable immunodeficiency, TCR beta chains reportedly carried fewer deletions and N-nucleotide insertions.

Libraries were prepared by immunoSEQ multiplex PCR; TCRdb keeps only in-frame clonotypes and omits some of them. Observed in the sample are more than 30,000 clones, none of them singletons. Their cognate antigens are unknown. The source material was peripheral blood mononuclear cells. The receptors come from a human donor with common variable immunodeficiency.

This clone was picked up a small number of times. The CDR3 extends 3 residues past the end of the read, so its final part is completed from the germline J gene. The chain recombines TRBV20-1 with TRBJ2-7; 10 positions match TRBD2. V lost 6 bases to trimming and J lost 6 bases; unmatched junction nucleotides: 11. The germline CDR1 and CDR2 sequences are DFQATT and SNEGSKA (reference sequence). The CDR3 sequence is 14 residues long. The sequenced part of the CDR3 DNA is TGCAGTGCAGCCACTAGCGGGGCCCCCGTCGAG. Translating it yields CSAATSGAPVE. The whole CDR3 region reads CSAATSGAPVEQYF.

This clone was seen only a few times. The read terminates 3 residues before the CDR3 end, so the remaining end is supplied by the germline J gene. The chain joins TRBV7-2 to TRBJ1-1; 7 positions match TRBD1. Germline V lookup: CDR1 SGHTA, CDR2 FQGNSA. This CDR3 comprises 14 residues. This CDR3 is CASSLTRQGPEAFF. The part of the CDR3 DNA that was read is TGTGCCAGCAGCTTAACCCGACAGGGCCCCGAA.

This clone showed up just a few times. Read sequence stops 3 residues before the CDR3 end, and the germline J gene provides the missing end. The genes are TRBV6-2 or TRBV6-3 and TRBJ2-3; the D call may be TRBD1 or TRBD2 (6 bases each). CDR1 and CDR2 from the germline V gene are MNHEY and SVGEGT. CDR3 length equals 12 residues. CDR3 protein: CASKEGERTQYF. The DNA read from the CDR3 is TGTGCCAGCAAGGAGGGGGAAAGAACG.

This clone appeared many times. CDR3 sequence: CASSPLGGGREQFF. The CDR3 bases that were read are TGTGCCAGCTCACCACTAGGGGGGGGCCGTGAG. V and J are TRBV18 and TRBJ2-1, with D possibly TRBD2 on 7 matching bases. Coverage ceases 3 residues before the CDR3 finishes, and the germline J gene fills in the end. Germline V gene data show CDR1 as KGHSH and CDR2 as LQKENI. This CDR3 region has 14 residues. Trimming stripped 1 base from V and 9 bases from J, with 13 bases between.

This clone was seen a few times. The CDR3 goes on 3 residues after the read ends, and that part is filled in from the germline J gene. This sequence joins TRBV7-9 and TRBJ1-2, with 8 nucleotides matching TRBD1. The CDR3 runs to 13 residues. Looked up from germline, CDR1 is SEHNR and CDR2 is FQNEAQ (reference sequence). The sequenced part of the CDR3 DNA is TGTGCCAGCAGCGCCTGGACAGGGCTCGGC. It encodes CASSAWTGLG. The complete CDR3 protein is CASSAWTGLGYTF.

The table lists this clone with a few counts. The CDR3 end lies 3 residues beyond the end of the read and is filled in from the germline J gene. The V gene is TRBV30, the J gene TRBJ2-7, with D perhaps matching TRBD2 (5 bases). V lost 2 bases, J lost 3 bases, and 20 bases lay in between. Per germline, CDR1 GTSNPN and CDR2 SVGIG (reference sequence). This CDR3 region has 16 residues. Partial CDR3 DNA: TGTGCCTGGAGTCTCGGGGAGTCCAGAGTAGGCTACGAG. Translation: CAWSLGESRVGYE. The whole CDR3 reads CAWSLGESRVGYEQYF.

This clone showed up many times. The CDR3 end lies 3 residues beyond the end of the read and is filled in from the germline J gene. The rearrangement joins TRBV5-1 to TRBJ2-5; no definite D call. The CDR3 consists of 12 residues. From germline, CDR1 is SGHRS and CDR2 YFSETQ. V dropped 2 bases and J dropped 3 bases, with 5 bases sitting between them. This chain's CDR3 is CASSLEEETQYF. The DNA read from the CDR3 is TGCGCCAGCAGCTTAGAGGAAGAGACC.

This clone was picked up a small number of times. The sequence runs out 3 residues before the end of the CDR3; the remainder is reconstructed from the germline J gene. The genes are TRBV6-2 or TRBV6-3 and TRBJ1-1; TRBD1 agrees at 7 bases. The CDR3 runs to 15 residues. From germline, CDR1 is MNHEY and CDR2 SVGEGT. V lost 4 bases to trimming and J lost 1 base; unmatched junction nucleotides: 6. CDR3 loop: CASSSWTGRNTEAFF. The sequenced CDR3 bases are TGTGCCAGCAGTTCCTGGACAGGTCGGAACACTGAA.

This clone was seen at least ten times. The read stops 3 residues short of the end of the CDR3; the missing end is completed from the germline J gene. This chain connects TRBV6-2 or TRBV6-3 to TRBJ2-3; 8 bases align to TRBD1. This CDR3 region has 17 residues. CDR1 is MNHEY, CDR2 SVGEGT, per germline. V lost 5 bases and J lost 2; bases outside the gene matches: 12. The CDR3 sequence: CASSNPDRGRYTDTQYF. The part of the CDR3 DNA that was read is TGTGCCAGCAGTAATCCTGACAGGGGACGGTACACAGATACG.

This clone was found a few times. The CDR3 extends 3 residues past the end of the read, so its final part is completed from the germline J gene. The V gene is TRBV7-6, the J gene TRBJ2-5; 7 bases align to TRBD1. This CDR3 contains 14 residues. Trimming cost V 3 bases and J 0 bases; bases outside gene matches: 1. Germline CDR1 SGHVS, CDR2 FNYEAQ. The DNA read from the CDR3 is TGTGCCAGCAGCTTGACAGGGAACCAAGAGACC. Residues: CASSLTGNQET. The entire CDR3 protein is CASSLTGNQETQYF.

As to this clone: With the read ending 3 residues before the CDR3 end, the germline J gene is used to fill in that end. V usage is TRBV6-2 or TRBV6-3 and J usage is TRBJ2-5; D ambiguous. Germline CDR1 reads MNHEY; CDR2 reads SVGEGT. The CDR3 is made up of 13 amino acids. V was shortened by 2 bases and J by 3 bases, with 7 bases between the two germline ends. This CDR3 reads CASSYIPKETQYF. The CDR3 DNA, read in part, is TGTGCCAGCAGTTACATTCCCAAAGAGACC.

This clone has more than one count but fewer than ten. The read terminates 3 residues ahead of where the CDR3 ends, so the germline J gene completes it. V gene TRBV5-1 combines with J gene TRBJ2-7, with 8 nucleotides matching TRBD1. Germline V gives CDR1 SGHRS, CDR2 YFSETQ. The trim removed 4 bases at V and 5 bases at J, leaving 8 bases unmatched. This CDR3 has 14 amino acids. Partial CDR3 DNA: TGCGCCAGCAGCATACGACAGGGGCCCGACGAG. This sequence encodes CASSIRQGPDE. The entire CDR3 protein reads CASSIRQGPDEQYF.